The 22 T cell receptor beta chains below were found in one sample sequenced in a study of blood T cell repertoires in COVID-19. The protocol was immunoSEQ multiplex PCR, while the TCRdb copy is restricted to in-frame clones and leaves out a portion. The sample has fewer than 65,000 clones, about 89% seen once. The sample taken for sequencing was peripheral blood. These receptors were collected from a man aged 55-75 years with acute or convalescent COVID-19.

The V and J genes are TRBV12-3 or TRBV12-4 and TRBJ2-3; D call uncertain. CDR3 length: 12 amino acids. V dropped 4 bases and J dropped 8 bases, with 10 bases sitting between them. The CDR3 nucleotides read TGTGCCAGCAGTTCCCCCGGTGTTACGCAGTATTTT. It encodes CASSSPGVTQYF.

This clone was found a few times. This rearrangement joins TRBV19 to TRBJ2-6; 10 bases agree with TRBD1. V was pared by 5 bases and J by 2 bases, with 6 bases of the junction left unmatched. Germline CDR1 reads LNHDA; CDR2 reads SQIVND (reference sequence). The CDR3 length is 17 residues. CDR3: CASSAGQGVAGANVLTF. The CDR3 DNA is TGTGCCAGTAGTGCCGGACAGGGGGTCGCTGGGGCCAACGTCCTGACTTTC.

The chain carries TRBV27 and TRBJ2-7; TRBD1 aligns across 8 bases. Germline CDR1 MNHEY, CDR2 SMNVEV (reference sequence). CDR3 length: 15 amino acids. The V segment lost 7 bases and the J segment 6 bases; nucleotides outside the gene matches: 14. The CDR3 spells CASKGADREFSEQYF. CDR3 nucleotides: TGTGCCAGCAAGGGCGCGGACAGGGAATTCAGCGAGCAGTACTTC.

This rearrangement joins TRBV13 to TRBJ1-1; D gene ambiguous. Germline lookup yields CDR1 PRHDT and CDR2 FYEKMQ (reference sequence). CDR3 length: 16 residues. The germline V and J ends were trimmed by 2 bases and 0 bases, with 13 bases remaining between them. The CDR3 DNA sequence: TGTGCCAGCAGCTTAACTAGGCCCCTGATGAACACTGAAGCTTTCTTT. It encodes CASSLTRPLMNTEAFF.

The CDR3 region has the DNA TGTGCCACCAGTGATCCACAGGGGGCGGGAGAGACCCAGTACTTC. Translation gives CATSDPQGAGETQYF. V is TRBV24-1 and J is TRBJ2-5; 9 bases map to TRBD1. The CDR3 spans 15 residues. V lost 3 bases, J lost 4 bases, and 5 bases stayed unmatched. Looked up from germline, CDR1 is KGHDR and CDR2 is SFDVKD.

The DNA of the CDR3 is TGCAGCATCACAGGGAGTTCCTACGAGCAGTACTTC. This sequence encodes CSITGSSYEQYF. The chain uses TRBV29-1 and TRBJ2-7, with D possibly being TRBD1 (6 bases). This CDR3 is 12 amino acids long. The V gene's germline CDR1 is SQVTM and CDR2 ANQGSEA. V was clipped by 8 bases and J by 1 base, with 12 bases between them.

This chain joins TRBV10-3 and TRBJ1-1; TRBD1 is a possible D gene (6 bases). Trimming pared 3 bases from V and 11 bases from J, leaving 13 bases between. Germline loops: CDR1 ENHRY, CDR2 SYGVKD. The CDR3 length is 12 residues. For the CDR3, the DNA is TGTGCCATCAGTGAAAGTACAGGGATGGCTTTCTTT. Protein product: CAISESTGMAFF.

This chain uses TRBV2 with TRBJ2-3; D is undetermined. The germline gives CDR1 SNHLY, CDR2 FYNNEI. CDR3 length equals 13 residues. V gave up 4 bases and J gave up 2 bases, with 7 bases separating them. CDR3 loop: CASSGHTTDTQYF. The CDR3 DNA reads TGTGCCAGCAGTGGCCACACCACAGATACGCAGTATTTT. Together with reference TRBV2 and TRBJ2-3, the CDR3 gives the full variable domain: EPEVTQTPSHQVTQMGQEVILRCVPISNHLYFYWYRQILGQKVEFLVSFYNNEISEKSEIFDDQFSVERPDGSNFTLKIRSTKLEDSAMYFCASSGHTTDTQYFGPGTRLTVL.

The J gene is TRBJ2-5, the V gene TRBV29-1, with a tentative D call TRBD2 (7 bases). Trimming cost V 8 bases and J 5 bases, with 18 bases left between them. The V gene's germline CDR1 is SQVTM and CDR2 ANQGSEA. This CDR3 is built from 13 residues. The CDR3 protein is CSSRPGGQETQYF. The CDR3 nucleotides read TGCAGCTCCCGTCCCGGGGGGCAGGAGACCCAGTACTTC.

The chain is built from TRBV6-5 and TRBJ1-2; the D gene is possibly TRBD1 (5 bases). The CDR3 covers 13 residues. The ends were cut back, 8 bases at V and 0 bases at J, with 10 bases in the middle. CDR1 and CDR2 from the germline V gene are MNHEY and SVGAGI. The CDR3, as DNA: TGTGCCAGCGGAGGGACTTCTAACTATGGCTACACCTTC. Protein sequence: CASGGTSNYGYTF.

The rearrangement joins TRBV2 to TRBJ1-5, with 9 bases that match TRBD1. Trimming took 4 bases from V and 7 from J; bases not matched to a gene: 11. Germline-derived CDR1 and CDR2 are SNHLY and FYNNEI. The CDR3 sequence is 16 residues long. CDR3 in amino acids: CASSAPGQGSGQPQHF. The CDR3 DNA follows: TGTGCCAGCAGTGCGCCGGGACAGGGCTCTGGGCAGCCCCAGCATTTT. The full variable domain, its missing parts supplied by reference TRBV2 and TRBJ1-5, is EPEVTQTPSHQVTQMGQEVILRCVPISNHLYFYWYRQILGQKVEFLVSFYNNEISEKSEIFDDQFSVERPDGSNFTLKIRSTKLEDSAMYFCASSAPGQGSGQPQHFGDGTRLSIL.

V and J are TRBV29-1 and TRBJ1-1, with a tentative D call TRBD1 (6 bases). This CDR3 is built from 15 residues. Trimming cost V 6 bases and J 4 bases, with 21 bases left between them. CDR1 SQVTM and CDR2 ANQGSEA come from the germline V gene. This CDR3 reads CSVIDAQGKGTEAFF. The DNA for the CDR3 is TGCAGCGTAATCGACGCACAGGGAAAAGGCACTGAAGCTTTCTTT.

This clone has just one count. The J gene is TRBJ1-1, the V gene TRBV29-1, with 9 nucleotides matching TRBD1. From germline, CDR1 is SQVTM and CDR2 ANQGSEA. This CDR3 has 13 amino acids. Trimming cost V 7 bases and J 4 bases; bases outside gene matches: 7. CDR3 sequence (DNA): TGCAGCGCCTCTACAGGGGGCCTCACTGAAGCTTTCTTT. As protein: CSASTGGLTEAFF.

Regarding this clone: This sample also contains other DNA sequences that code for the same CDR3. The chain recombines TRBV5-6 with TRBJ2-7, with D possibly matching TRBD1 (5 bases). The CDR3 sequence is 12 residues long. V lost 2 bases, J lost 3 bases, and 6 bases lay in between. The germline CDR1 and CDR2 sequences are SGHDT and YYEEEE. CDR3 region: CASSFQGYEQYF. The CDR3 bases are TGTGCCAGCAGCTTCCAGGGCTACGAGCAGTACTTC.

The DNA for the CDR3 is TGTGCCTCCACGGGTACGACTAATGAAAAACTGTTTTTT. Its protein is CASTGTTNEKLFF. This chain connects TRBV30 to TRBJ1-4; D call uncertain. Deletions cut 7 bases from V and 2 bases from J, with 11 bases between. Per germline, CDR1 GTSNPN and CDR2 SVGIG (reference sequence). The CDR3 loop spans 13 amino acids. Together with reference TRBV30 and TRBJ1-4, the CDR3 gives the full variable domain: SQTIHQWPATLVQPVGSPLSLECTVEGTSNPNLYWYRQAAGRGLQLLFYSVGIGQISSEVPQNLSASRPQDRQFILSSKKLLLSDSGFYLCASTGTTNEKLFFGSGTQLSVL.

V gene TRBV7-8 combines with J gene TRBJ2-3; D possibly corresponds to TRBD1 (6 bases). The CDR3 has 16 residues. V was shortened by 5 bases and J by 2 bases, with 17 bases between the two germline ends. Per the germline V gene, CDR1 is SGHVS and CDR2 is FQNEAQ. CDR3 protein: CASSPGVIFYTDTQYF. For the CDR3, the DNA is TGTGCCAGCAGCCCAGGGGTCATTTTTTACACAGATACGCAGTATTTT.

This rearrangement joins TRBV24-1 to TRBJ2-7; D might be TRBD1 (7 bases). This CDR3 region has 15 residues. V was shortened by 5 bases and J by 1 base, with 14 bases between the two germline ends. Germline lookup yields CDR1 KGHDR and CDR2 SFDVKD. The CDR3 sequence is CATSGGRGASYEQYF. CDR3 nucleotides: TGTGCCACCAGTGGGGGCAGGGGGGCGTCCTACGAGCAGTACTTC.

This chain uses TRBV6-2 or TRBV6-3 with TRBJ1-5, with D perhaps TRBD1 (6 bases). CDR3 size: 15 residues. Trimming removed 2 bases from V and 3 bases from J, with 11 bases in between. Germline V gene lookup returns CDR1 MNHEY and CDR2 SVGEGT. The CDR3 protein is CASSYAGANNQPQHF. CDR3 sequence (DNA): TGTGCCAGCAGTTACGCGGGGGCTAACAATCAGCCCCAGCATTTT.

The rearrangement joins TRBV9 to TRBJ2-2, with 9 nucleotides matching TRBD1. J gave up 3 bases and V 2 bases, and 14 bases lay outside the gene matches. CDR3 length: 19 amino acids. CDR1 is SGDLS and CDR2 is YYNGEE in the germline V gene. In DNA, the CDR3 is TGTGCCAGCAGCGTTCCGGGACAGGGAAGGGGCCTGTACACCGGGGAGCTGTTTTTT. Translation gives CASSVPGQGRGLYTGELFF.

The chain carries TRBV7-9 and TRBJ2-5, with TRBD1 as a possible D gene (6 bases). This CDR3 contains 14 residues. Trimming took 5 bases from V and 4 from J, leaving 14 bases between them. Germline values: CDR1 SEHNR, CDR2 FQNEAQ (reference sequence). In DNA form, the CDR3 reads TGTGCCAGCAGCCAAGGGGGAGCATCAGAGACCCAGTACTTC. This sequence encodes CASSQGGASETQYF.

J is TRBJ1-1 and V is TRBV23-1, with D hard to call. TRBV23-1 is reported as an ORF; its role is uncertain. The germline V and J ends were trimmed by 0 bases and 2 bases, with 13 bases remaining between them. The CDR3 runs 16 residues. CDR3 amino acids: CASSQSAPGLNTEAFF. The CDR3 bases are TGCGCCAGCAGTCAATCCGCCCCCGGACTTAACACTGAAGCTTTCTTT.

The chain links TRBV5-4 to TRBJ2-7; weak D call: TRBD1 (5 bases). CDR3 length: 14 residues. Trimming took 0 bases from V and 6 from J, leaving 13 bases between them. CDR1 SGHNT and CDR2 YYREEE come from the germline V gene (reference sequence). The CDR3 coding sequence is TGTGCCAGCAGCTTGGCCCTGACAGCCGTCGAGCAGTACTTC. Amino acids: CASSLALTAVEQYF. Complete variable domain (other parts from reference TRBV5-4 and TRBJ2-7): ETGVTQSPTHLIKTRGQQVTLRCSSQSGHNTVSWYQQALGQGPQFIFQYYREEENGRGNFPPRFSGLQFPNYSSELNVNALELDDSALYLCASSLALTAVEQYFGPGTRLTVT.